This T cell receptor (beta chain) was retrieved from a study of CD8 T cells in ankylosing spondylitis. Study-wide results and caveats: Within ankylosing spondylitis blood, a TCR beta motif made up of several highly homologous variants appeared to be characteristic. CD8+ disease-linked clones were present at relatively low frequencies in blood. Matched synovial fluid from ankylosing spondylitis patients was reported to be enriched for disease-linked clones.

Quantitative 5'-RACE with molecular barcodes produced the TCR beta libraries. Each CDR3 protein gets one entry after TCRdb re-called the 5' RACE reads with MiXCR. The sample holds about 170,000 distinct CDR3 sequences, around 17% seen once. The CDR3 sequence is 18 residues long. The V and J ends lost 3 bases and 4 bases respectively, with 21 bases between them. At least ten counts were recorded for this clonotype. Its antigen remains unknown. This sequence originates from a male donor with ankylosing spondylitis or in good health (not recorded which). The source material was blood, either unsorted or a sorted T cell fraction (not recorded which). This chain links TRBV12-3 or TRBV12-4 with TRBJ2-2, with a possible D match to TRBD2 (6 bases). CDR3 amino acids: CASSLGLADTDFTGELFF. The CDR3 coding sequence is TGTGCCAGCAGTTTGGGACTTGCCGACACAGATTTCACCGGGGAGCTGTTTTTT.